This TCR beta chain was sequenced for a study of T cells in localized non-small cell lung cancer. Study observations and caveats: Adjacent uninvolved lung tissue had the highest T cell clonality, exceeding tumor. Within adjacent lung there appeared a median approximately 60 of the top 100 tumor clones.

This clone was seen once. Antigen unknown. This CDR3 has 11 residues. Germline loops: CDR1 SEHNR, CDR2 FQNEAQ (reference sequence). The V end lost 2 bases, the J end lost 3 bases, and 2 bases lay between the germline ends. Assay used: immunoSEQ multiplex PCR; TCRdb lists only in-frame clones, some missing. This table has around 83,000 clones, roughly 89% appearing once. This sequence was found in a man aged 40 to 70 with stage I squamous cell lung carcinoma. The source material was peripheral blood, sampled before any cancer treatment. The chain combines TRBV7-9 with TRBJ2-7, with D unresolved. The CDR3 loop reads CASSLIYEQYF. The CDR3 DNA reads TGTGCCAGCAGCTTAATCTACGAGCAGTACTTC.